This T cell receptor beta chain was observed in a study of cytomegalovirus exposure and HLA in healthy donors. Study-level information: Early on, a data release was issued that held 85 million to 95 million unique TCRs from HLA-typed donors. Falling in the Caucasian-associated ancestry cluster were about 80% of under 450 genotyped donors.

The CDR3 has 16 residues. Trimming cost V 0 bases and J 0 bases, with 9 bases left between them. The germline CDR1 and CDR2 sequences are MGHDK and SYGVNS. Use of 60 Vbeta and 13 Jbeta primers characterized the PCR. In the study's own analysis: Later, 80 million or so unique TCR beta chains were counted in an analysis, and some 11 million of them were shared. Produced via immunoSEQ multiplex PCR; TCRdb's table is partial and in-frame only. V, J and clone size are those of that table, while D and trimming were read from the DNA. The listing records around 70,000 clones. Study results and caveats: There were 150 to 200 TCR beta chains listed as cytomegalovirus-associated.

Of note for this clone: Antigen specificity is unknown.

The sample comprised PBMCs. This receptor was identified in a female donor in good health and CMV-seropositive. The chain is built from TRBV25-1 and TRBJ2-1, with D perhaps TRBD1 (7 bases). CDR3 bases: TGTGCCAGCAGTGAATATCAGGGGGGCTCCTACAATGAGCAGTTCTTC. This sequence encodes CASSEYQGGSYNEQFF.